These 25 T cell receptor beta chains originate from one sample sequenced in a study of CD8 T cells in Susac syndrome. The authors reverse transcribed roughly 0.5 to 1 ug RNA with random hexamers. TCRdb itself ran the immunoSEQ multiplex PCR reads through MiXCR, one entry per CDR3 protein. The table lists 150,000 to 200,000 distinct CDR3 sequences, around 94% of them singletons. The sequencing sample was made of CD4+ T cells from PBMCs. These receptors all come from a human donor with Susac syndrome.

The chain carries TRBV18 and TRBJ2-1, with TRBD2 identical over 10 bases. CDR1 is KGHSH and CDR2 is LQKENI in the germline V gene. The CDR3 extends over 16 amino acids. V was clipped by 3 bases and J by 0 bases; unmatched bases: 2. CDR3 nucleotide sequence: TGTGCCAGCTCACCCTTAGCGGGGGGCTCCTACAATGAGCAGTTCTTC. Protein product: CASSPLAGGSYNEQFF.

This chain uses TRBV27 with TRBJ2-7, with D perhaps matching TRBD1 (5 bases). The CDR3 covers 13 residues. Between the trimmed V and J ends, which lost 3 bases and 6 bases, there was a span of 12 bases. CDR1 and CDR2 (germline): MNHEY, SMNVEV (reference sequence). The CDR3 here is CASSLATGGEQYF. The CDR3 coding sequence is TGTGCCAGCAGTTTGGCTACAGGTGGCGAGCAGTACTTC.

This chain joins TRBV29-1 and TRBJ1-2, with D possibly matching TRBD1 (6 bases). The CDR3 runs 11 residues. Germline CDR1 reads SQVTM; CDR2 reads ANQGSEA. V lost 5 bases to trimming and J lost 5 bases, with 9 bases between them. The CDR3 loop is CSVHREYGYTF. In nucleotides, the CDR3 is TGCAGCGTTCACAGGGAGTATGGCTACACCTTC.

V is TRBV30 and J is TRBJ1-2; D gene unclear. The germline CDR1 and CDR2 sequences are GTSNPN and SVGIG (reference sequence). CDR3 length: 13 residues. Trimming took off 4 bases at V and 5 bases at J, with 14 bases between the two ends. CDR3 protein: CAWTTGGLYGYTF. The CDR3 DNA reads TGTGCCTGGACGACGGGAGGCCTTTATGGCTACACCTTC.

CDR3 amino acids: CASSQVPEGGSYNEQFF. The CDR3 coding sequence is TGTGCCAGCAGCCAAGTACCCGAGGGGGGTTCCTACAATGAGCAGTTCTTC. The chain employs TRBV4-2 and TRBJ2-1; D tentatively fits TRBD1 or TRBD2 (6 bases each). CDR3 size: 17 residues. V dropped 1 base and J dropped 1 base, with 14 bases sitting between them. Germline-derived CDR1 and CDR2 are LGHNA and YNFKEQ.

The genes are TRBV20-1 and TRBJ2-5; D is unresolved. Trimming took 5 bases from V and 1 from J, leaving 14 bases between them. Per germline, CDR1 DFQATT and CDR2 SNEGSKA (reference sequence). The CDR3 covers 14 residues. The CDR3 protein is CSASRPKAQETQYF. The CDR3, as DNA: TGCAGTGCTTCACGCCCCAAAGCCCAAGAGACCCAGTACTTC.

This chain joins TRBV12-3 or TRBV12-4 and TRBJ1-1, with TRBD1 identical over 7 bases. Losses at the gene ends were 6 bases for V and 1 base for J; bases not matched to a gene: 5. This CDR3 comprises 14 residues. The CDR3 DNA reads TGTGCCAGCAGCCCCGGACAGGCGAACACTGAAGCTTTCTTT. This gives the protein CASSPGQANTEAFF.

The chain uses TRBV4-3 and TRBJ2-7, with D perhaps TRBD1 or TRBD2 (5 bases each). V lost 0 bases, J lost 6 bases, and 9 bases lay in between. CDR1 is LGHNA and CDR2 is YSLEER in the germline V gene. CDR3 size: 13 residues. The CDR3 loop reads CASSQDRGREQYF. In DNA, the CDR3 is TGCGCCAGCAGCCAAGATCGGGGACGCGAGCAGTACTTC.

The CDR3 DNA is TGCAGTGCTAGTAGGGGGACGGACACCGGGGAGCTGTTTTTT. This sequence encodes CSASRGTDTGELFF. V usage is TRBV20-1 and J usage is TRBJ2-2; D perhaps matches TRBD1 (6 bases). The CDR3 length is 14 residues. Germline loops: CDR1 DFQATT, CDR2 SNEGSKA (reference sequence). Trimming left V 3 bases short and J 3 bases short, with 11 bases between.

The chain has TRBV7-3 and TRBJ2-5, with unresolved D. The CDR3 spans 13 residues. V shed 5 bases and J shed 4 bases, with 11 bases lying between them. Germline V CDR1 and CDR2: SGHTA, FQGTGA. CDR3 sequence reads: CASSPTARETQYF. CDR3 DNA: TGTGCCAGCAGCCCCACAGCTCGAGAGACCCAGTACTTC. The full variable domain, completed using reference TRBV7-3 and TRBJ2-5, is GAGVSQTPSNKVTEKGKYVELRCDPISGHTALYWYRQSLGQGPEFLIYFQGTGAADDSGLPNDRFFAVRPEGSVSTLKIQRTERGDSAVYLCASSPTARETQYFGPGTRLLVL.

The chain uses TRBV6-1 and TRBJ1-5; D is perhaps TRBD1 (6 bases). Germline CDR1 MNHNS, CDR2 SASEGT. The CDR3 contains 13 residues. V lost 7 bases, J lost 5 bases, and 12 bases lay in between. DNA for the CDR3: TGTGCCAGCAATATACAGGGAGATCAGCCCCAGCATTTT. This translates into CASNIQGDQPQHF.

The gene calls are TRBV10-3 and TRBJ2-1, with 7 bases matching TRBD2. Germline CDR1 and CDR2: ENHRY and SYGVKD. This CDR3 spans 14 amino acids. V shed 3 bases, J shed 8 bases, and the junction held 7 bases outside the gene matches. The CDR3 DNA reads as TGTGCCATCAGTGATGGGGAGGGGTCCGATGAGCAGTTCTTC. Its protein product is CAISDGEGSDEQFF.

V gene TRBV15 combines with J gene TRBJ2-3; weak D call: TRBD2 (6 bases). The germline CDR1 and CDR2 sequences are LNHNV and YYDKDF (reference sequence). V was cut by 8 bases and J by 5 bases, with 8 bases left in between. This CDR3 has 11 residues. The CDR3 sequence: CATSRGDTQYF. The CDR3 coding sequence is TGTGCCACCTCGCGGGGAGATACGCAGTATTTT.

The chain carries TRBV6-5 and TRBJ2-1; D gene unclear. V lost 7 bases and J lost 10, with 17 bases in between. Germline CDR1 is MNHEY and CDR2 is SVGAGI. The CDR3 extends over 13 amino acids. The CDR3 DNA reads TGTGCCAGCACGGCGAGAATGGTGGGCGAGCAGTTCTTC. It translates to CASTARMVGEQFF.

This chain links TRBV20-1 with TRBJ1-2; D is undetermined. The V and J ends lost 3 bases and 6 bases respectively, with 11 bases between them. Germline CDR1 reads DFQATT; CDR2 reads SNEGSKA (reference sequence). CDR3 length: 12 amino acids. The CDR3 loop is CSASVQVNGYTF. The CDR3, as DNA: TGCAGTGCTAGTGTGCAGGTCAATGGCTACACCTTC.

This rearrangement joins TRBV7-8 to TRBJ2-2; weak D call: TRBD1 (5 bases). The length of the CDR3 is 15 residues. The V gene's germline CDR1 is SGHVS and CDR2 FQNEAQ. V lost 7 bases to trimming and J lost 4 bases, with 16 bases between them. For the CDR3, the DNA is TGTGCCAGCATCGCCAGGGAAAGTCGCACCGGGGAGCTGTTTTTT. Translating it yields CASIARESRTGELFF. The entire variable domain, with the rest obtained from reference TRBV7-8 and TRBJ2-2, is as follows: GAGVSQSPRYKVAKRGQDVALRCDPISGHVSLFWYQQALGQGPEFLTYFQNEAQLDKSGLPSDRFFAERPEGSVSTLKIQRTQQEDSAVYLCASIARESRTGELFFGEGSRLTVL.

The J gene is TRBJ1-1, the V gene TRBV3-1; D is possibly TRBD1 (5 bases). V lost 3 bases and J 1 base, leaving 9 bases between the germline ends. Germline CDR1 LGHDT, CDR2 YNNKEL (reference sequence). The CDR3 totals 14 residues. CDR3 DNA sequence: TGTGCCAGCAGCCACCTTGGGGGGAACACTGAAGCTTTCTTT. This codes for CASSHLGGNTEAFF.

The rearrangement links TRBV7-2 to TRBJ1-2, with 9 nucleotides matching TRBD1. CDR3 length: 14 amino acids. Trimming took 8 bases from V and 8 from J; bases not matched to a gene: 12. The germline V gene encodes CDR1 SGHTA and CDR2 FQGNSA. CDR3 coding DNA: TGTGCCAGCGACCGGGGGGGACAGGGTACCGGCTACACCTTC. Amino acid sequence: CASDRGGQGTGYTF.

The V gene is TRBV10-3, the J gene TRBJ1-2; the D is unclear. V lost 0 bases and J lost 5, with 4 bases in between. CDR3 length: 12 amino acids. Germline V gene lookup returns CDR1 ENHRY and CDR2 SYGVKD. Here the CDR3 DNA reads TGTGCCATCAGTGAGTCGGATTATGGCTACACCTTC. Its protein is CAISESDYGYTF.

V usage is TRBV5-4 and J usage is TRBJ2-3, with TRBD1 identical over 10 bases. Germline CDR1 reads SGHNT; CDR2 reads YYREEE (reference sequence). Trimming removed 5 bases from V and 4 bases from J; junction bases left unmatched: 16. This CDR3 has 18 residues. The CDR3 DNA reads TGTGCCAGCAGTTTGCCCCTCACGGGACAGGGGATTGCAGATACGCAGTATTTT. Translation gives CASSLPLTGQGIADTQYF. The entire variable domain, with the rest obtained from reference TRBV5-4 and TRBJ2-3, is as follows: ETGVTQSPTHLIKTRGQQVTLRCSSQSGHNTVSWYQQALGQGPQFIFQYYREEENGRGNFPPRFSGLQFPNYSSELNVNALELDDSALYLCASSLPLTGQGIADTQYFGPGTRLTVL.

The V and J genes are TRBV20-1 and TRBJ1-5; the D gene is possibly TRBD1 (5 bases). V was pared by 6 bases and J by 3 bases, with 15 bases between. Per germline, CDR1 DFQATT and CDR2 SNEGSKA (reference sequence). The CDR3 contains 14 residues. CDR3 in amino acids: CSARSGTDNQPQHF. The CDR3 DNA follows: TGCAGTGCCCGGTCCGGGACCGACAATCAGCCCCAGCATTTT.

This clonotype turned up a few times. The chain recombines TRBV24-1 with TRBJ2-3; D could derive from TRBD1 or TRBD2 (5 bases each). V lost 5 bases to trimming and J lost 0 bases, with 5 bases between them. This CDR3 comprises 13 residues. Germline values: CDR1 KGHDR, CDR2 SFDVKD. The CDR3 loop reads CATSGDSTDTQYF. The CDR3 DNA reads TGTGCCACCAGTGGGGACAGCACAGATACGCAGTATTTT.

Here the CDR3 DNA reads TGCAGCGTTGATCGAGGGAAGGCTGAAGCTTTCTTT. Translated: CSVDRGKAEAFF. This rearrangement joins TRBV29-1 to TRBJ1-1; D unclear. V was shortened by 3 bases and J by 6 bases, with 11 bases between the two germline ends. CDR3 length equals 12 residues. The germline gives CDR1 SQVTM, CDR2 ANQGSEA.

The chain links TRBV2 to TRBJ2-1; D gene uncertain. The CDR3 contains 12 residues. V shed 2 bases and J shed 10 bases, with 9 bases lying between them. Germline CDR1 and CDR2: SNHLY and FYNNEI. CDR3 bases: TGTGCCAGCAGTGAATCTCGAGTAGAGCAGTTCTTC. Translated: CASSESRVEQFF. The full variable domain, with the rest looked up from reference TRBV2 and TRBJ2-1, is EPEVTQTPSHQVTQMGQEVILRCVPISNHLYFYWYRQILGQKVEFLVSFYNNEISEKSEIFDDQFSVERPDGSNFTLKIRSTKLEDSAMYFCASSESRVEQFFGPGTRLTVL.

V usage is TRBV3-1 and J usage is TRBJ2-4; D is possibly TRBD2 (6 bases). This CDR3 is built from 14 residues. The germline V gene has CDR1 LGHDT and CDR2 YNNKEL (reference sequence). V lost 8 bases to trimming and J lost 1 base, with 12 bases between them. The CDR3 coding sequence is TGTGCCAGCGCTCTAACTAGCGCCAAAAACATTCAGTACTTC. As protein: CASALTSAKNIQYF.